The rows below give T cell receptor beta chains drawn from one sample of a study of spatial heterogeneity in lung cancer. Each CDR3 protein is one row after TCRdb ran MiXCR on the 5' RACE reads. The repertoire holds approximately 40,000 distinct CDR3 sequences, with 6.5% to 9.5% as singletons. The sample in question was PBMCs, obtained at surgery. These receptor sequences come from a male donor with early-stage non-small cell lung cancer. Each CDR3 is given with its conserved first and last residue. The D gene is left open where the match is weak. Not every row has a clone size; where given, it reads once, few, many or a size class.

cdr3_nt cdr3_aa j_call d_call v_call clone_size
TGCGCCAGCAGCTCGGACGGGGGCGCAGCAAATGAGCAGTTCTTC CASSSDGGAANEQFF TRBJ2-1 NA TRBV5-1 few
TGTGCCAGCTCCCCCGTTCTTGGGGCCCAAACTGAAGCTTTCTTT CASSPVLGAQTEAFF TRBJ1-1 NA TRBV18 many
TGTGCCAGCAGTCAAGACGGCCGCCGGCTAGGGGCTTTCTTT CASSQDGRRLGAFF TRBJ1-1 NA TRBV2 few
TGCGCCAGCAGCCAAGATCCTGTGCTAGGCAATGAGCAGTTCTTC CASSQDPVLGNEQFF TRBJ2-1 NA TRBV4-3 many
TGTGCCAGCAGCCTCCGGGACAGGGGGTCCAATCAGCCCCAGCATTTT CASSLRDRGSNQPQHF TRBJ1-5 TRBD1 TRBV7-2 many
TGTGCCAGCAGTGCAACGGGGCTAGAGTTAAACATTCAGTACTTC CASSATGLELNIQYF TRBJ2-4 NA TRBV9 many
TGTGCCAGCAGCGTAGCAGATACGCAGTATTTT CASSVADTQYF TRBJ2-3 NA TRBV9 NA
TGTGCCAGCAGCTCCTCCTTGGCAGACTCCTACAATGAGCAGTTCTTC CASSSSLADSYNEQFF TRBJ2-1 NA TRBV7-3 NA
TGCGCCAGCAGCCAACTAGCGTCTTACACCGGGGAGCTGTTTTTT CASSQLASYTGELFF TRBJ2-2 TRBD2 TRBV5-1 many
TGTGCCAGCAGTTCGGCAGGGACTTTATATGAGACCCAGTACTTC CASSSAGTLYETQYF TRBJ2-5 NA TRBV2 NA
TGTGCCAGCAGCCAAGATACCGGTGCCGGGCAGCCCCAGCATTTT CASSQDTGAGQPQHF TRBJ1-5 NA TRBV4-2 few
TGTGCCAGCAGCAGGGGCTCCCTAGCGGGAGGAGAGACCCAGTACTTC CASSRGSLAGGETQYF TRBJ2-5 TRBD2 TRBV7-9 many
TGTGCCAGCAGCCTTGATCGTCGGACTGAAGCTTTCTTT CASSLDRRTEAFF TRBJ1-1 NA TRBV6-5 many
TGCAGCGTAATGGGGGTAGCTGGAAACACCATATATTTT CSVMGVAGNTIYF TRBJ1-3 NA TRBV29-1 many
TGTGCCAGCAGCTCTGAAGGGAAAGAGACCCAGTACTTC CASSSEGKETQYF TRBJ2-5 NA TRBV5-6 many
TGTGCGGAGGGACAGTACTATAATTCACCCCTCCACTTT CAEGQYYNSPLHF TRBJ1-6 TRBD1 TRBV30 many
TGTGCCAGCAGCTTAGGGCCAGGGGGAGGAGGTGAGCAGTTCTTC CASSLGPGGGGEQFF TRBJ2-1 NA TRBV7-2 few
TGTGCCACCAGTGCCCCGACTAGCGGATCATACAATGAGCAGTTCTTC CATSAPTSGSYNEQFF TRBJ2-1 TRBD2 TRBV24-1 many
TGCAGTGCTTCCCAGACAGGGCCAGATACGCAGTATTTT CSASQTGPDTQYF TRBJ2-3 TRBD1 TRBV20-1 many
TGTGCCAGCAGTTCAGGGACTAGCGGGACAAGGGGCAATGAGCAGTTCTTC CASSSGTSGTRGNEQFF TRBJ2-1 TRBD2 TRBV28 many
TGTGCCAGCAGCTTGCCCGGGACCTACACAGATACGCAGTATTTT CASSLPGTYTDTQYF TRBJ2-3 NA TRBV5-4 few
TGTGCCAGCAGTCTCTCCGTGGAGGGGGCTGGAAACACCATATATTTT CASSLSVEGAGNTIYF TRBJ1-3 NA TRBV28 NA
TGTGCCAGCAGCCTGGGACCGCAAGCTTTCTTT CASSLGPQAFF TRBJ1-1 NA TRBV7-2 few
TGTGCCAGCAGCTCGACAGTACAAGAGACCCAGTACTTC CASSSTVQETQYF TRBJ2-5 NA TRBV7-8 many
TGTGCCACCGGAAAGGGGGAGAACACCGGGGAGCTGTTTTTT CATGKGENTGELFF TRBJ2-2 NA TRBV7-3 NA
TGTGCCAGCAGCTCAAACAGGGTATGGGAGCAGTTCTTC CASSSNRVWEQFF TRBJ2-1 NA TRBV7-6 many
TGTGCCAGCAGGAGGCAAGGGAACACTGAAGCTTTCTTT CASRRQGNTEAFF TRBJ1-1 NA TRBV6-5 many
TGTGCCAGCAGCCCCTCGGCGGGGGCGTACGAGCAGTACTTC CASSPSAGAYEQYF TRBJ2-7 NA TRBV7-2 NA
TGTGCCAGCAGCTTGACGGCTCACCGTGGAGCTTCGAACACCGGGGAGCTGTTTTTT CASSLTAHRGASNTGELFF TRBJ2-2 NA TRBV5-6 few
TGTGCCAGCAGTTGGACAGGGGAGGATTCACCCCTCCACTTT CASSWTGEDSPLHF TRBJ1-6 TRBD1 TRBV6-5 few
TGTGCCAGCAGGAGACAGGGATCCCACTATGGCTACACCTTC CASRRQGSHYGYTF TRBJ1-2 TRBD1 TRBV12-3/TRBV12-4 many
TGTGCCACCAGCAGCAAATTTGGCTCACCCCTCCACTTT CATSSKFGSPLHF TRBJ1-6 NA TRBV15 few
TGTGCCAGCAGCCCACCGGGTCAGAGCTATGAGCAGTTCTTC CASSPPGQSYEQFF TRBJ2-1 NA TRBV7-9 many
TGTGCCACCAGCCTTAGCGGGGGGCCTCAAGAGACCCAGTACTTC CATSLSGGPQETQYF TRBJ2-5 TRBD2 TRBV24-1 NA
TGTGCCAGCAGCTCCCGGGACAGGGATACGCAGTATTTT CASSSRDRDTQYF TRBJ2-3 TRBD1 TRBV7-2 NA
TGTGCCAGCGATCTTCAGGGGTCTGGCTACACCTTC CASDLQGSGYTF TRBJ1-2 NA TRBV28 many
TGTGCCAGCAGTTTATCGTGGCAGGGGCGGGGCAATGAGCAGTTCTTC CASSLSWQGRGNEQFF TRBJ2-1 NA TRBV27 many
TGCAGCGTTGTTTTCGGGACCTTCGGGACTTACAATGAGCAGTTCTTC CSVVFGTFGTYNEQFF TRBJ2-1 NA TRBV29-1 NA
TGTGCCAGCAGTGAACAACAGGGTAGCGAGACCCAGTACTTC CASSEQQGSETQYF TRBJ2-5 NA TRBV2 NA
TGTGCCACCGTACCGAGACAGGGAATCTCTGGAAACACCATATATTTT CATVPRQGISGNTIYF TRBJ1-3 TRBD1 TRBV24-1 many